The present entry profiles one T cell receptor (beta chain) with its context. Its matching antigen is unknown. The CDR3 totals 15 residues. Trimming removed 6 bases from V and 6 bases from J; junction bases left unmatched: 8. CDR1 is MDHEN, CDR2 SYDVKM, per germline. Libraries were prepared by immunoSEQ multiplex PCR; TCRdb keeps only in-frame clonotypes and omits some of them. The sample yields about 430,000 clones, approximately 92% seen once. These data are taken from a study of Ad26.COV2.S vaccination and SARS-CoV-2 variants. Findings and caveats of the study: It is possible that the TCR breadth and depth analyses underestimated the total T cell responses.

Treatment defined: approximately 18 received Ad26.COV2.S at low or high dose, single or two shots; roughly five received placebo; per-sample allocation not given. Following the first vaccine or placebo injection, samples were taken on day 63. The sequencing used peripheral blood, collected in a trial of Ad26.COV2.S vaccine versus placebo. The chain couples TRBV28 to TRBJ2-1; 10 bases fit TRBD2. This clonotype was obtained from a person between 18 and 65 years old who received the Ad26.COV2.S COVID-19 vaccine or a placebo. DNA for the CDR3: TGTGCCAGCAGAGAGCGGGAGGGCCTAGTCAATGAGCAGTTCTTC. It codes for CASREREGLVNEQFF.